The TCR beta chain described here comes from a study of blood T cell repertoires in COVID-19. Across the whole study: The United States, Italy and Spain supplied acute and convalescent COVID-19 samples. PBMCs, B-cell-depleted T cells, or T cells were the source of the cDNA or gDNA that made up the material.

Assay used: immunoSEQ multiplex PCR; TCRdb lists only in-frame clones, some missing. Of over 90,000 clones in the sample, about four fifths were seen once. Germline CDR1 reads MNHNY; CDR2 reads SVGAGI (reference sequence). With 6 bases clipped from V and 1 base from J, the junction kept 5 bases outside the gene matches. This CDR3 contains 14 residues. Patients at the Seattle site were enrolled during active infection and followed longitudinally. There are a few counts of this clone. Sequencing was done on a sample of peripheral blood. This TCR came from an elderly man with COVID-19, enrolled during active disease. The rearrangement links TRBV6-6 to TRBJ1-2, with 7 bases matching TRBD1. CDR3 bases: TGTGCCAGCAGGGTACAGGGGCTTAACTATGGCTACACCTTC. As protein: CASRVQGLNYGYTF.